The T cell receptor (beta chain) described here comes from a study of identical twins (dated by TCRdb to the mid-2010s). For the wider study: To test whether fetal clonotypes persist, this study deep-sequenced TCR alpha and beta repertoires from monozygotic twins, from unrelated adults of various ages, and from cord blood. To rule out contamination, replicate twin experiments were performed at different times with different library preparation protocols. What the work shows at the level of the full study, not this receptor alone: Fewer insertions were carried by abundant cord blood beta clonotypes, a similar but weaker trend appeared in young adult naive repertoires, and no such trend appeared in memory repertoires. Excess twin sharing in beta out-of-frame sequences was weaker because fewer shared sequences lowered the signal-to-noise ratio. Out-of-frame TCR alpha sharing in monozygotic twins was systematically underestimated by recombination models, whereas sharing between unrelated individuals was in agreement with the recombination models. Zero-insertion analyses could be partly confounded by invariant T cells such as MAIT and iNKT, although diverse VJ usage argued against such confounding for most clonotypes. Because the same donors could not be followed over many years, the conclusions depended on cross-sectional statistical analysis. Compared with coincidental sharing between unrelated individuals, out-of-frame TCR alpha sequences shared between twins had an excess of sequences with low generation probability.

All donors were healthy Caucasians. The twin cohort comprised three pairs of female monozygotic twins, all aged about 18 to 30 years. Peripheral blood mononuclear cells were used as the source from which RNA for TCR libraries was isolated. In the case of this clonotype: Its recognized antigen is unknown. No base-level quality is on record; no much larger clone is a single base apart.

Library method: 5' RACE. This sample was sequenced with an Illumina HiSeq 2000. A universal primer binding site was added through template switching, and the final cDNA carried a unique molecular identifier so that TCR cDNA molecules could be counted accurately. Specific primers in the conserved constant-segment region were used to synthesize first-strand cDNA for TCR alpha and beta chains. To control for contamination, every cDNA library carried two barcodes: a SMART-Mk sample barcode plus Illumina barcodes. TruSeq adapter sequences and Illumina sample barcodes were added in two successive PCR steps. Sequencing of the TCR alpha and beta cDNA libraries was done on the Illumina HiSeq platform using custom primers. The source study handled its data this way. Raw reads were processed with MiGEC to extract unique molecular identifiers, and MiXCR was used to determine CDR3 positions. Recombination models were inferred per individual with the repgenHMM and IGoR tools using an EM algorithm. The analysis of shared clonotypes was done with the tcR package in R, with sharing normalized by the product of cloneset sizes. To study raw recombination without the effects of thymic and clonal selection, out-of-frame nonproductive sequences were analyzed. TCRdb took the public reads, trimmed them with fastp at Q25, ran MiXCR for clone calling and kept in-frame beta chains. Merged by CDR3 protein, the rows form single entries marked with the most common genes and DNA. TCRdb, rather than the study authors, made the V and J calls. This sample gives some 760,000 distinct CDR3 sequences in total; approximately 18% of them show up just once. The top ten clonotypes cover around 14% of the sample.

The junction shows trimming of 1 base on V and 0 bases on J, and the gene matches do not reach 3 bases of it. The CDR3 measures 15 amino acids from cysteine to phenylalanine. Only the CDR3 DNA stays, 45 bases, in frame from base 1. In addition, the sample was reused for a study of T cells expressing NK-cell markers. The second study's paper adds: Fewer than ten donors provided sorted CD3+CD56+NKG2C+, CD3+CD56+NKG2C- and CD3+CD56-NKG2C+ T-cell subsets, whose TCR beta-chain repertoires were profiled. Of the eight sequenced donors, seven were found to be HCMV-seropositive and one was found to be HCMV-seronegative. In several experiments an anti-gammadeltaTCR antibody was added to restrict sorting to alphabetaTCR-expressing T cells. In several donors, the dominant CD3+CD56+NKG2C+ clonotypes were found to rank among the top 10 CD8+ clonotypes and to make up roughly 1.0-7.0% of CD8+ T cells. Those dominant clonotypes were again the most abundant among CD3+CD56-NKG2C+ cells in a handful of donors, at roughly 25-60.1%. It remained unclear whether the expanded NKG2C-expressing T cell clones were specific for HCMV antigens. Randomly selected healthy volunteers, three men and five women, were used as the eight sequenced donors. HCMV serostatus was determined by detecting HCMV-specific IgG in serum with a commercial ELISA kit. Bulk peripheral blood T-cell repertoires were additionally sequenced from unsorted PBMC for roughly six donors. MIGEC handled demultiplexing of the reads and grouping by UMI, while MiTCR was used to assemble and quantify clonotypes. To remove erroneous sequences, TCR cDNA sequences were retained only when supported by two or more reads. The tcR package was used for downstream repertoire analysis, and clonotypes were matched across fractions by CDR3 nucleotide sequence plus V segment. VDJmatch was used to annotate antigen specificity against VDJdb, with one amino acid substitution allowed in CDR3.

This receptor was taken from a young woman in good health. The specimen sequenced was PBMCs. The chain uses TRBV12-3 or TRBV12-4 and TRBJ2-7; the junction holds 7 bases that match TRBD2. The CDR3 region has the sequence CASSLGLANSYEQYF. The DNA reads as follows: TGTGCCAGCAGTTTAGGACTAGCAAACTCCTACGAGCAGTACTTC.